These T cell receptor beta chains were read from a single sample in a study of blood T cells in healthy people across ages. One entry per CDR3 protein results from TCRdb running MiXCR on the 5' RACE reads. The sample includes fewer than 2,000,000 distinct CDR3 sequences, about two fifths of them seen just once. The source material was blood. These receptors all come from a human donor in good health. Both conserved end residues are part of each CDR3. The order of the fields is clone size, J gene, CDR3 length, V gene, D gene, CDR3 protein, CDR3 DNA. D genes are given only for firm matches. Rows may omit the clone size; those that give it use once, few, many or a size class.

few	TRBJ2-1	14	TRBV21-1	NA	CASSKGSHYNEQFF	TGTGCCAGCAGCAAAGGGTCCCACTACAATGAGCAGTTCTTC
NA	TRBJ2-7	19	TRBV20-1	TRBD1	CSAVYPGQVTVPASYEQYF	TGCAGTGCTGTATACCCGGGACAGGTTACCGTCCCTGCTTCCTACGAGCAGTACTTC
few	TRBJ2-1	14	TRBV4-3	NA	CASSQEASWNEQFF	TGCGCCAGCAGCCAAGAAGCAAGCTGGAATGAGCAGTTCTTC
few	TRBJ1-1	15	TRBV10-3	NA	CAISESQRKNTEAFF	TGTGCCATCAGTGAGTCGCAGAGGAAGAACACTGAAGCTTTCTTT
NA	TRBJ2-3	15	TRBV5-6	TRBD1	CASSPGQGFTDTQYF	TGTGCCAGCAGCCCGGGACAGGGGTTCACAGATACGCAGTATTTT
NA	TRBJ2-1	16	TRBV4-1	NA	CASSQDPGHQYNEQFF	TGCGCCAGCAGCCAAGACCCCGGCCACCAGTACAATGAGCAGTTCTTC
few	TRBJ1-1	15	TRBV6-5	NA	CASSSPGVVNTEAFF	TGTGCCAGCAGTAGCCCAGGGGTCGTGAACACTGAAGCTTTCTTT
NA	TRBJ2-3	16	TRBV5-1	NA	CASSSTRTVYTDTQYF	TGCGCCAGCAGCTCGACCCGGACGGTATACACAGATACGCAGTATTTT
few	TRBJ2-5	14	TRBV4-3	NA	CASSQDEGGETQYF	TGCGCCAGCAGCCAAGATGAGGGGGGAGAGACCCAGTACTTC
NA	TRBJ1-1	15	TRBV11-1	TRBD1	CASSLPGTGTIGAFF	TGTGCCAGCAGCTTGCCCGGGACAGGGACCATAGGAGCTTTCTTT
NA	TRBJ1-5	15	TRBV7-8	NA	CASSLSGVGNQPQHF	TGTGCCAGCAGCTTGTCAGGGGTTGGCAATCAGCCCCAGCATTTT
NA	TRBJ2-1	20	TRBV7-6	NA	CASSLISGAVERTIYNEQFF	TGTGCCAGCAGCTTAATTTCAGGGGCAGTCGAAAGGACGATCTACAATGAGCAGTTCTTC
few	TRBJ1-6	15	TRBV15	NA	CATSRRGQYGSPLHF	TGTGCCACCAGCAGGAGAGGACAGTACGGTTCACCCCTCCACTTT
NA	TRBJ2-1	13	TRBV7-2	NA	CAISRGLDNEQFF	TGTGCCATCTCCCGGGGGCTCGACAATGAGCAGTTCTTC
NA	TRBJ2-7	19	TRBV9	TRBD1	CASSPPPGGRLLVLYEQYF	TGTGCCAGCAGCCCTCCCCCAGGGGGTAGGCTGCTCGTACTCTACGAGCAGTACTTC
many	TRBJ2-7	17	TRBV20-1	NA	CSARGISTTQGTYEQYF	TGCAGTGCCCGAGGGATCTCCACCACTCAGGGCACCTACGAGCAGTACTTC
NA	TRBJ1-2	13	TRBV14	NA	CASSPWDPYGYTF	TGTGCCAGCAGCCCCTGGGACCCCTATGGCTACACCTTC
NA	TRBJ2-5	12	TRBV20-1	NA	CSTRGGQETQYF	TGCAGTACTCGGGGAGGTCAAGAGACCCAGTACTTC